This T cell receptor (beta chain) was found in a study of blood T cell repertoires in COVID-19. Study details: Acute and convalescent COVID-19 samples came from the United States, Italy and Spain. The analysed material was cDNA or gDNA that came from T cells, B-cell-depleted T cells, or PBMCs.

Germline V gene sequence: CDR1 SGHRS, CDR2 YFSETQ. The trim removed 0 bases at V and 4 bases at J, leaving 2 bases unmatched. This CDR3 has 15 amino acids. This clone is medium-sized in the sample. Here immunoSEQ multiplex PCR was the method, and the copy in TCRdb shows in-frame clones only, minus some. The sample includes tens of thousands of clones, nearly 90% of them seen just once. Sequencing was carried out using peripheral blood. This sequence was found in a man aged 55 to 70 with acute or convalescent COVID-19. The chain carries TRBV5-1 and TRBJ1-2; TRBD1 matches at 11 bases. The CDR3 here is CASSLDGQGAYGYTF. CDR3 bases: TGCGCCAGCAGCTTGGATGGACAGGGGGCCTATGGCTACACCTTC.